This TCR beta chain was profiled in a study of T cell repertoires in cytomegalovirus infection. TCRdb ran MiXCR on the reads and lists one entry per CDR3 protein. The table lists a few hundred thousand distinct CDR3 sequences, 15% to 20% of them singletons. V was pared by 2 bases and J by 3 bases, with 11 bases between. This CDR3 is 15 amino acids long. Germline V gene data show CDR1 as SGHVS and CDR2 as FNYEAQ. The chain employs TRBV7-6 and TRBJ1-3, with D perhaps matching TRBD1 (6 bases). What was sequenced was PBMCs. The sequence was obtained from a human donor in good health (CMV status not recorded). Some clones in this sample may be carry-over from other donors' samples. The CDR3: CASSLLRQDGNTIYF. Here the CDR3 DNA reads TGTGCCAGCAGCTTACTCCGACAGGATGGAAACACCATATATTTT.